One and the same sample provided the 21 T cell receptor beta chains below, sequenced in a study of blood T cell repertoires in COVID-19. Libraries were prepared by immunoSEQ multiplex PCR; TCRdb keeps only in-frame clonotypes and omits some of them. The table lists 59,000 or so clones, less than 85% of them singletons, with around 19% in the top ten. Sequenced sample: peripheral blood. Source of these receptors: a woman between 50 and 59 years old with active or convalescent COVID-19.

This chain connects TRBV18 to TRBJ2-5; maybe TRBD2 (5 bases). This CDR3 spans 12 amino acids. V dropped 5 bases and J dropped 5 bases, with 9 bases sitting between them. Germline CDR1 and CDR2: KGHSH and LQKENI. The CDR3 region is CASSSTGETQYF. The DNA for the CDR3 is TGTGCCAGCTCATCAACGGGGGAGACCCAGTACTTC.

This clone has only a few counts. The chain combines TRBV11-2 with TRBJ2-7; TRBD1 matches at 10 bases. V shed 5 bases, J shed 1 base, and the junction held 5 bases outside the gene matches. Germline CDR1 is SGHAT and CDR2 is FQNNGV. This CDR3 has 15 amino acids. DNA for the CDR3: TGTGCCAGCAGCACGAGGACAGGGGGATCCTACGAGCAGTACTTC. Its protein is CASSTRTGGSYEQYF.

This clone was seen a few times. This chain uses TRBV20-1 with TRBJ1-2; the D gene is possibly TRBD1 (5 bases). The V end was cut by 6 bases, the J end by 8 bases, with 13 bases between. The CDR3 has 11 residues. Germline CDR1 DFQATT, CDR2 SNEGSKA (reference sequence). The CDR3 DNA follows: TGCAGTGCCGGCGGGGGATGGGGCTACACCTTC. It yields the protein CSAGGGWGYTF.

V is TRBV27 and J is TRBJ2-2; 10 bases map to TRBD1. There are 16 residues in the CDR3. The germline CDR1 and CDR2 sequences are MNHEY and SMNVEV (reference sequence). The V gene end was trimmed by 7 bases and the J gene end by 4 bases; junction bases not matched to a gene: 9. The CDR3 DNA reads as TGTGCCAGCAAGGCGGGGACAGGGGTCGGCACCGGGGAGCTGTTTTTT. It is translated as CASKAGTGVGTGELFF.

The J gene is TRBJ2-1, the V gene TRBV11-2, with 8 bases fitting TRBD2. This CDR3 has 17 amino acids. Germline lookup yields CDR1 SGHAT and CDR2 FQNNGV. V was pared by 3 bases and J by 10 bases, with 17 bases of the junction left unmatched. DNA of the CDR3: TGTGCCAGCAGCTTCTCGGGCGGGAGGCTATCGAAAGTCGAGCAGTTCTTC. Amino acids: CASSFSGGRLSKVEQFF.

J is TRBJ2-2 and V is TRBV11-2, with 13 positions matching TRBD2. The CDR3 loop spans 17 amino acids. Germline assignment: CDR1 SGHAT and CDR2 FQNNGV. The V segment lost 1 base and the J segment 7 bases; nucleotides outside the gene matches: 6. The CDR3 DNA reads TGTGCCAGCAGCTTAGGACTAGCGGGAGGATCGGGCGGGGAGCTGTTTTTT. It is translated as CASSLGLAGGSGGELFF.

This clone was counted a single time. The chain combines TRBV5-6 with TRBJ2-6; 7 bases fit TRBD2. Germline loops: CDR1 SGHDT, CDR2 YYEEEE. J was trimmed by 0 bases and V by 0 bases; bases with no gene match: 6. CDR3 length: 18 amino acids. The CDR3 sequence: CASSLVRGGYSGANVLTF. The CDR3 DNA follows: TGTGCCAGCAGCTTGGTTAGGGGAGGGTACTCTGGGGCCAACGTCCTGACTTTC.

The rearrangement joins TRBV28 to TRBJ2-1, with 8 bases lining up with TRBD1. The ends lost 5 bases at V and 10 bases at J; junction bases unmatched: 13. The CDR3 runs to 15 residues. The germline V gene encodes CDR1 MDHEN and CDR2 SYDVKM. CDR3 in DNA: TGTGCCAGCAGTAAGGACAGGGATGTTGCGTGGGAGCAGTTCTTC. It specifies CASSKDRDVAWEQFF.

The chain is built from TRBV27 and TRBJ2-7, with 7 bases identical to TRBD2. The CDR3 contains 14 residues. J gave up 3 bases and V 3 bases, and 5 bases lay outside the gene matches. Per germline, CDR1 MNHEY and CDR2 SMNVEV (reference sequence). The CDR3 spells CASSFSSGVYEQYF. DNA of the CDR3: TGTGCCAGCAGTTTCTCTAGCGGAGTCTACGAGCAGTACTTC.

The rearrangement joins TRBV7-5 to TRBJ2-3; the D segment call TRBD2 is taken from the table without a DNA check. TRBV7-5 is annotated as a pseudogene. The CDR3 is 14 amino acids. The CDR3 coding sequence is TGTGTCAGAAGCTTACGGGGGTTGGGAGATACGCAGTATTTT. As protein: CVRSLRGLGDTQYF.

This sequence joins TRBV5-1 and TRBJ2-5; D perhaps matches TRBD2 (6 bases). CDR1 SGHRS and CDR2 YFSETQ come from the germline V gene. The CDR3 loop spans 15 amino acids. The V and J ends lost 7 bases and 2 bases respectively, with 18 bases between them. The CDR3 is CASHFSGRGQETQYF. CDR3 DNA: TGCGCCAGCCACTTCTCAGGGCGGGGACAAGAGACCCAGTACTTC. Full variable domain (missing parts from reference TRBV5-1 and TRBJ2-5): KAGVTQTPRYLIKTRGQQVTLSCSPISGHRSVSWYQQTPGQGLQFLFEYFSETQRNKGNFPGRFSGRQFSNSRSEMNVSTLELGDSALYLCASHFSGRGQETQYFGPGTRLLVL.

A single count supports this clone. CDR3 sequence reads: CASSLAQGFNQPQHF. The CDR3 DNA is TGTGCCAGCAGCTTAGCGCAGGGTTTCAATCAGCCCCAGCATTTT. The V and J genes are TRBV7-8 and TRBJ1-5, with a weak D call TRBD1 (5 bases). V gave up 0 bases and J gave up 3 bases, with 9 bases separating them. The CDR3 loop spans 15 amino acids. Germline CDR1 reads SGHVS; CDR2 reads FQNEAQ.

The V and J genes are TRBV7-2 and TRBJ2-7, with 7 bases fitting TRBD2. With 5 bases clipped from V and 0 bases from J, the junction kept 10 bases outside the gene matches. Germline V gene data show CDR1 as SGHTA and CDR2 as FQGNSA. This CDR3 has 16 amino acids. Here the CDR3 DNA reads TGTGCCAGCAGCGTAACGGGACTAATTAGCTCCTACGAGCAGTACTTC. Protein product: CASSVTGLISSYEQYF.

This clone was seen more than once but under ten times. The chain employs TRBV5-1 and TRBJ1-2; no clear D. Germline assignment: CDR1 SGHRS and CDR2 YFSETQ. The CDR3 has 13 amino acids. V lost 2 bases and J lost 4, with 9 bases in between. CDR3 amino acids: CASSFSEGYGYTF. Written as DNA, the CDR3 is TGCGCCAGCAGCTTTTCAGAGGGCTATGGCTACACCTTC. The whole variable domain, filled in from reference TRBV5-1 and TRBJ1-2, reads KAGVTQTPRYLIKTRGQQVTLSCSPISGHRSVSWYQQTPGQGLQFLFEYFSETQRNKGNFPGRFSGRQFSNSRSEMNVSTLELGDSALYLCASSFSEGYGYTFGSGTRLTVV.

This chain connects TRBV7-9 to TRBJ1-2; 9 positions agree with TRBD1. J lost 4 bases, V lost 5 bases, and 8 bases had no gene match. The CDR3 extends over 15 amino acids. CDR1 and CDR2 (germline): SEHNR, FQNEAQ (reference sequence). The CDR3 DNA sequence: TGTGCCAGCAGCCGACTTAAGACAGGGGGCTATGGCTACACCTTC. This sequence encodes CASSRLKTGGYGYTF.

The chain uses TRBV11-2 and TRBJ2-1; D not resolved. This CDR3 contains 12 residues. V lost 1 base to trimming and J lost 10 bases, with 8 bases between them. CDR1 SGHAT and CDR2 FQNNGV come from the germline V gene. CDR3 sequence (DNA): TGTGCCAGCAGCTTAGGAGTTTCCGAGCAGTTCTTC. Its protein product is CASSLGVSEQFF.

The chain couples TRBV7-7 to TRBJ2-5; D is unresolved. V lost 5 bases and J 5 bases, leaving 12 bases between the germline ends. The CDR3 length is 13 residues. Germline-derived CDR1 and CDR2 are SSHAT and FNYEAQ (reference sequence). Here the CDR3 DNA reads TGTGCCAGCAGCCCAGGATCGTGGGAGACCCAGTACTTC. This translates into CASSPGSWETQYF.

This clone appeared once. This chain joins TRBV30 and TRBJ1-2; 9 bases line up with TRBD1. Germline CDR1 is GTSNPN and CDR2 is SVGIG (reference sequence). The CDR3 contains 13 residues. J was trimmed by 4 bases and V by 5 bases; bases with no gene match: 5. The CDR3 coding sequence is TGTGCCTGGCGAACAGGGGGCGGCTATGGCTACACCTTC. It encodes CAWRTGGGYGYTF.

The chain employs TRBV5-1 and TRBJ2-7; 7 bases are a match to TRBD2. The V and J ends lost 0 bases and 6 bases, in that order; junction bases with no gene match: 9. The CDR3 has 15 residues. From germline, CDR1 is SGHRS and CDR2 YFSETQ. The CDR3 loop is CASSLAGVPGGEQYF. The CDR3, as DNA: TGCGCCAGCAGCTTGGCGGGGGTCCCGGGGGGCGAGCAGTACTTC.

This clone was counted only a few times. The chain combines TRBV20-1 with TRBJ2-7; D perhaps matches TRBD1 (5 bases). The CDR3 consists of 11 residues. V lost 6 bases to trimming and J lost 5 bases, with 11 bases between them. Germline V gene sequence: CDR1 DFQATT, CDR2 SNEGSKA (reference sequence). The CDR3 nucleotides read TGCAGTGCCAGTAGGGGTAACGAGCAGTACTTC. Encoded protein: CSASRGNEQYF.

This clone was counted a single time. The chain joins TRBV10-3 to TRBJ2-4; tentatively, D is TRBD2 (5 bases). The CDR3 consists of 13 residues. V was trimmed by 3 bases and J by 8 bases, leaving 11 bases between them. CDR1 ENHRY and CDR2 SYGVKD come from the germline V gene. Written as DNA, the CDR3 is TGTGCCATCAGTGAAACTAGGTGGCACATTCAGTACTTC. Translated, it gives CAISETRWHIQYF.